This T cell receptor beta chain was recovered during a study of cytomegalovirus exposure and HLA in healthy donors. Across the whole study: In an earlier analysis, 117 million unique TCR beta sequences were found from some 200 million T cells. Study outcomes and limitations: Most TCR sequences proved rare, with some public TCRs found in many donors. Reports credit the classifier with highly specific, highly sensitive diagnosis of cytomegalovirus status.

Amplification used 60 Vbeta primers and 13 Jbeta primers. Method: immunoSEQ multiplex PCR; TCRdb's copy keeps in-frame clones and lacks some. The sample has approximately 74,000 clones, about 71% seen once. This clone has only a few counts. Its antigen is unidentified. This CDR3 has 14 residues. Trimming removed 7 bases from V and 2 bases from J, with 12 bases in between. The V gene's germline CDR1 is SNHLY and CDR2 FYNNEI. J is TRBJ1-3 and V is TRBV2; tentative D call: TRBD1 (6 bases). This TCR was sampled from a man in his fifties or sixties in good health and CMV-seropositive. Specimen: PBMCs. The CDR3 loop reads CASKGGRAGNTIYF. CDR3 sequence (DNA): TGTGCCAGCAAAGGGGGAAGAGCTGGAAACACCATATATTTT. Supplemented by reference TRBV2 and TRBJ1-3, the full variable domain reads EPEVTQTPSHQVTQMGQEVILRCVPISNHLYFYWYRQILGQKVEFLVSFYNNEISEKSEIFDDQFSVERPDGSNFTLKIRSTKLEDSAMYFCASKGGRAGNTIYFGEGSWLTVV.